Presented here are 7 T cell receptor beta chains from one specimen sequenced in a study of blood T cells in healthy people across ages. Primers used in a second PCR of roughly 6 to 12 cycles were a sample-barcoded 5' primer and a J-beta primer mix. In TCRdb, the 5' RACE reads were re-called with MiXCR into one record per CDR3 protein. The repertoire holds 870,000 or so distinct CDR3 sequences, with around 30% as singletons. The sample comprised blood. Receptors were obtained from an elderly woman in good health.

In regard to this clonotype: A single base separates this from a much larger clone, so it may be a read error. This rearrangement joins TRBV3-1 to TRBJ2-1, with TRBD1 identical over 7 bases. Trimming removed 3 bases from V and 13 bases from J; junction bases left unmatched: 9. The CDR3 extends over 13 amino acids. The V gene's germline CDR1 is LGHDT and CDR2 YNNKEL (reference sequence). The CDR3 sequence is CASSQTLQGSQFF. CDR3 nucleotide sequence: TGTGCCAGCAGCCAGACTCTACAGGGGAGCCAGTTCTTC.

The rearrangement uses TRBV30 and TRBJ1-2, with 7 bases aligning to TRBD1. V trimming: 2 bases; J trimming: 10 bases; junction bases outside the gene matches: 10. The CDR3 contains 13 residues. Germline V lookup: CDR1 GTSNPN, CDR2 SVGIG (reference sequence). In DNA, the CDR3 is TGTGCCTGGAGTCTAAGACAGGGAGGGTACTACACCTTC. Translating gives CAWSLRQGGYYTF.

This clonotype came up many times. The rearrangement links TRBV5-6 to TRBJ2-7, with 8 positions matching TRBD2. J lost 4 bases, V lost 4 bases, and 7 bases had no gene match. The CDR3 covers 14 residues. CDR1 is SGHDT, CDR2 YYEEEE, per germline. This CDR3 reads CASSPMTSEYEQYF. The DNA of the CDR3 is TGTGCCAGCAGCCCCATGACTAGCGAATACGAGCAGTACTTC.

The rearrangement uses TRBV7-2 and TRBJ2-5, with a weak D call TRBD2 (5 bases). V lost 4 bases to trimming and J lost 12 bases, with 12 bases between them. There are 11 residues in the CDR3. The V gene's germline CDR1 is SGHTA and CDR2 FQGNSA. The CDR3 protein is CASSSGLQKYF. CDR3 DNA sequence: TGTGCCAGCAGCTCCGGACTTCAGAAGTACTTC. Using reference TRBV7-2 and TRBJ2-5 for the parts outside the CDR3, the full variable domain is GAGVSQSPSNKVTEKGKDVELRCDPISGHTALYWYRQSLGQGLEFLIYFQGNSAPDKSGLPSDRFSAERTGGSVSTLTIQRTQQEDSAVYLCASSSGLQKYFGPGTRLLVL.

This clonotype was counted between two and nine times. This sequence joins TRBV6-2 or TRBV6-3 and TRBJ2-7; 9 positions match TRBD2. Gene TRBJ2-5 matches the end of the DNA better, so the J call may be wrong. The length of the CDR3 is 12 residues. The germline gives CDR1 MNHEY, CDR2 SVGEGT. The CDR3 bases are TGTGCCGGCGGGGGGGCCGGAGAGACCCAGTACTTC. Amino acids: CAGGGAGETQYF.

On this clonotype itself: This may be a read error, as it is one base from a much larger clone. CDR3 nucleotides: TGTGCCAGCAGCTCCCCGGCGGGGGGGCCAGTCAGCACAGATATGCAGTATTTT. This sequence encodes CASSSPAGGPVSTDMQYF. J is TRBJ2-3 and V is TRBV7-2; 9 bases are a match to TRBD2. Germline lookup yields CDR1 SGHTA and CDR2 FQGNSA. This CDR3 is 18 amino acids long.

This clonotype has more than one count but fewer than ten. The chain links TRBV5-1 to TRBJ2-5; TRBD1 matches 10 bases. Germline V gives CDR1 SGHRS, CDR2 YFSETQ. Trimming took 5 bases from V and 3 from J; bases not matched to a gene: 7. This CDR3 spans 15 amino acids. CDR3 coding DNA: TGCGCCAGCAGAAATCCCGGGACAGGGGAAGAGACCCAGTACTTC. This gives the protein CASRNPGTGEETQYF. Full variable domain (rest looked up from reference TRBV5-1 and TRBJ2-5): KAGVTQTPRYLIKTRGQQVTLSCSPISGHRSVSWYQQTPGQGLQFLFEYFSETQRNKGNFPGRFSGRQFSNSRSEMNVSTLELGDSALYLCASRNPGTGEETQYFGPGTRLLVL.